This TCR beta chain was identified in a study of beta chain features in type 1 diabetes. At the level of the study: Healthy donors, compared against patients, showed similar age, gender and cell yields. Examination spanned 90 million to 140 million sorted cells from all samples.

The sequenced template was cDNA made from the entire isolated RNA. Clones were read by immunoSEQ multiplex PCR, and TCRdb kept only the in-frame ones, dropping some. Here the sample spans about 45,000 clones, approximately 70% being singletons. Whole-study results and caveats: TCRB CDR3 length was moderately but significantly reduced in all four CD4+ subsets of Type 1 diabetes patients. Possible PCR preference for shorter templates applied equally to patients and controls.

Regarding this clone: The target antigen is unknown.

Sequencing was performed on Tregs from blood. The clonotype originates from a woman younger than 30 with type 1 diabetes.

Here the CDR3 reads CASMEREGNQPQHF. The DNA of the CDR3 is TGTGCCAGCATGGAGAGGGAGGGCAATCAGCCCCAGCATTTT. V gene TRBV2 combines with J gene TRBJ1-5; no reliable D call. Germline assignment: CDR1 SNHLY and CDR2 FYNNEI. Trimming stripped 7 bases from V and 2 bases from J, with 12 bases between. CDR3 length: 14 amino acids.